The 8 T cell receptor beta chains presented below share a single source sample, sequenced in a study of T cells expressing NK-cell markers. From its re-call of the 5' RACE reads, TCRdb lists each CDR3 protein once, without DNA. Recorded for this sample: 450,000 to 600,000 distinct CDR3 sequences. Sequencing was performed on blood T cells: a sorted CD56 or NKG2C T cell subset, CD4+ or CD8+ T cells, or bulk PBMC T cells (not recorded which). Source of these receptors: a young man in good health.

The CDR3 region is CASSGVRDEQYF. This chain links TRBV9 with TRBJ2-7; the D gene TCRdb calls, TRBD1, cannot be checked with no DNA. This CDR3 region has 12 residues. CDR1 and CDR2 from the germline V gene are SGDLS and YYNGEE.

V is TRBV11-3 and J is TRBJ2-4; TCRdb gives TRBD2 as the D gene, but with no DNA this cannot be confirmed. Per the germline V gene, CDR1 is SGHNT and CDR2 is YENEEA. The CDR3 length is 12 residues. CDR3 loop: CASSDVGGFQYF. The variable domain in full, completed from reference TRBV11-3 and TRBJ2-4, reads EAGVVQSPRYKIIEKKQPVAFWCNPISGHNTLYWYLQNLGQGPELLIRYENEEAVDDSQLPKDRFSAERLKGVDSTLKIQPAELGDSAVYLCASSDVGGFQYFGAGTRLSVL.

The rearrangement joins TRBV20-1 to TRBJ2-1; with no DNA, the TCRdb D assignment of TRBD2 cannot be verified. CDR3 length: 15 amino acids. Germline CDR1 reads DFQATT; CDR2 reads SNEGSKA (reference sequence). The CDR3 is CSARLAGVGYNEQFF.

The rearrangement uses TRBV20-1 and TRBJ2-1; TCRdb's D gene call, TRBD1, goes unchecked for lack of DNA. The CDR3 contains 13 residues. Germline V lookup: CDR1 DFQATT, CDR2 SNEGSKA (reference sequence). Here the CDR3 reads CSVHGSGNNEQFF.

The chain carries TRBV5-1 and TRBJ1-4. The CDR3 totals 12 residues. In germline, CDR1 is SGHRS, CDR2 YFSETQ. CDR3 region: CASSLNHEELFF.

The gene calls are TRBV13 and TRBJ2-1; TCRdb designates TRBD2, a call that cannot be tested without DNA. The CDR3 covers 15 residues. Looked up from germline, CDR1 is PRHDT and CDR2 is FYEKMQ (reference sequence). CDR3 loop: CASSLDSGADNEQFF.

The CDR3 loop reads CASTLGGGRVEETQYF. This chain links TRBV13 with TRBJ2-5; as DNA is missing, the TRBD2 call by TCRdb cannot be tested. CDR3 length: 16 residues. Germline values: CDR1 PRHDT, CDR2 FYEKMQ (reference sequence).

The V call is TRBV15, the J call TRBJ1-2; TCRdb lists TRBD1, though no DNA is available to test this call. The CDR3 runs to 15 residues. CDR1 LNHNV and CDR2 YYDKDF come from the germline V gene (reference sequence). The CDR3 is CATSRATGIGGGYTF. Full variable domain (outside the CDR3, taken from reference TRBV15 and TRBJ1-2): DAMVIQNPRYQVTQFGKPVTLSCSQTLNHNVMYWYQQKSSQAPKLLFHYYDKDFNNEADTPDNFQSRRPNTSFCFLDIRSPGLGDTAMYLCATSRATGIGGGYTFGSGTRLTVV.